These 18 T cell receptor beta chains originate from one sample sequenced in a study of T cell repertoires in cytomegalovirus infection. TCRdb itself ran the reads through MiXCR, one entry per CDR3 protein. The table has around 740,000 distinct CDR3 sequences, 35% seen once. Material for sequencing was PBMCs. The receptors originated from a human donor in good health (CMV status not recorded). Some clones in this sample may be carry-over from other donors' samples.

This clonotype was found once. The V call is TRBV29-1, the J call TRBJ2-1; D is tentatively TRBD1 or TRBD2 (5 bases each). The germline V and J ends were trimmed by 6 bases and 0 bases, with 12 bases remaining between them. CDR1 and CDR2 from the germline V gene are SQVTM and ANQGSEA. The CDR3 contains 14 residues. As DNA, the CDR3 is TGCAGCGTCGTCACCGGGACCTCCTACAATGAGCAGTTCTTC. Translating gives CSVVTGTSYNEQFF.

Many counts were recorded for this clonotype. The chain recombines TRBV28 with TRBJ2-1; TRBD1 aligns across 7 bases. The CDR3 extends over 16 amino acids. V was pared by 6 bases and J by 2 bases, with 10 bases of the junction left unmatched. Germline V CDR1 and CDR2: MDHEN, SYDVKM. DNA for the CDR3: TGTGCCAGCAGAGCAGGGGACAGCCCCACCTACAATGAGCAGTTCTTC. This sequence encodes CASRAGDSPTYNEQFF.

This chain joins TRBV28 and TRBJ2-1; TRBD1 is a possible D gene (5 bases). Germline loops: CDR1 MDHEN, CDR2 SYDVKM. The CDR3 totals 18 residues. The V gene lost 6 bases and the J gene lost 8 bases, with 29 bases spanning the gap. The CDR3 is CASSRWFKRVRDVDEQFF. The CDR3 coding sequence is TGTGCCAGCAGCCGGTGGTTTAAGCGTGTCAGGGATGTGGATGAGCAGTTCTTC.

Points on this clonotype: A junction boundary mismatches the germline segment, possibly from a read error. CDR3 sequence (DNA): TGTGCCAGTAGCGCCGGCAGGGGGCAGACCTACGCGCAGTACTTC. Protein: CASSAGRGQTYAQYF. This chain uses TRBV19 with TRBJ2-7; TRBD1 agrees at 8 bases. The germline V gene has CDR1 LNHDA and CDR2 SQIVND (reference sequence). The CDR3 covers 15 residues.

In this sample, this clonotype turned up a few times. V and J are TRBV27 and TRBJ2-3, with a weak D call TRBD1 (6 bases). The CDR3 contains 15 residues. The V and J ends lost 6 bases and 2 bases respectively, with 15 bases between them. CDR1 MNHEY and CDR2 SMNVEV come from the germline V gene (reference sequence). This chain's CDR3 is CASSRAQGHTDTQYF. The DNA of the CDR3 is TGTGCCAGCAGCCGAGCACAGGGACACACAGATACGCAGTATTTT.

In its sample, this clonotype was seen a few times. The CDR3 loop reads CASSFQGVTEAFF. The DNA of the CDR3 is TGCGCCAGCAGCTTTCAAGGTGTTACTGAAGCTTTCTTT. The chain combines TRBV5-1 with TRBJ1-1; unclear D gene. V was shortened by 2 bases and J by 5 bases, with 10 bases between the two germline ends. Germline V gene data show CDR1 as SGHRS and CDR2 as YFSETQ. The CDR3 is 13 amino acids. Supplemented by reference TRBV5-1 and TRBJ1-1, the full variable domain reads KAGVTQTPRYLIKTRGQQVTLSCSPISGHRSVSWYQQTPGQGLQFLFEYFSETQRNKGNFPGRFSGRQFSNSRSEMNVSTLELGDSALYLCASSFQGVTEAFFGQGTRLTVV.

CDR3: CASSTGAQNTGELFF. DNA of the CDR3: TGTGCCAGCAGCACCGGGGCTCAGAACACCGGGGAGCTGTTTTTT. This chain connects TRBV7-9 to TRBJ2-2; tentatively, D is TRBD1 or TRBD2 (5 bases each). The germline gives CDR1 SEHNR, CDR2 FQNEAQ (reference sequence). This CDR3 region has 15 residues. V was shortened by 5 bases and J by 1 base, with 11 bases between the two germline ends.

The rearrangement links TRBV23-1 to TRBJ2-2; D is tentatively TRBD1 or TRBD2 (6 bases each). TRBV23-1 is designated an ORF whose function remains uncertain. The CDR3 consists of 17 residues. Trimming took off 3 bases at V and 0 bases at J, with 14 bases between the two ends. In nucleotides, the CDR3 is TGCGCCAGCAGTCATCCCGTGGGGGGCTCGAACACCGGGGAGCTGTTTTTT. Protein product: CASSHPVGGSNTGELFF.

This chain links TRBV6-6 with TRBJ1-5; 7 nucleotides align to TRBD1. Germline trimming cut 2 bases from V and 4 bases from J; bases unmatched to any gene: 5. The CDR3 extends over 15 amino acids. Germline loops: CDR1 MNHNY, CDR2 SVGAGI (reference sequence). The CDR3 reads CASSYPGTANQPQHF. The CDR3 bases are TGTGCCAGCAGTTACCCCGGGACAGCGAATCAGCCCCAGCATTTT.

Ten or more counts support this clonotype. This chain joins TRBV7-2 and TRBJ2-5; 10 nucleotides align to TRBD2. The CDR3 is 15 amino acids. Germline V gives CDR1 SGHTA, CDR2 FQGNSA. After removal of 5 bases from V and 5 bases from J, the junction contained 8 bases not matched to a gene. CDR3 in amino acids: CASSPRLAGAETQYF. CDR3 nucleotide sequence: TGTGCCAGCAGCCCCCGGCTAGCGGGAGCGGAGACCCAGTACTTC.

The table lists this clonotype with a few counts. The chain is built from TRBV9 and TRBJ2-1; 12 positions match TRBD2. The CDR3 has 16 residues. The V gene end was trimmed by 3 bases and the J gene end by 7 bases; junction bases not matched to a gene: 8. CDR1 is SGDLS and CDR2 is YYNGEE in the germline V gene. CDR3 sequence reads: CASSATSGGRLNEQFF. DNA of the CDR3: TGTGCCAGCAGCGCGACTAGCGGGGGCCGGCTAAATGAGCAGTTCTTC.

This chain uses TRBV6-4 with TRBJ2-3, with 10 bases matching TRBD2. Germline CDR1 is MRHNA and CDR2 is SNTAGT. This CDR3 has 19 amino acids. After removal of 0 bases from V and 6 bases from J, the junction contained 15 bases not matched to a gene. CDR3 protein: CASSDSIGRAGGPRDTQYF. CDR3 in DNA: TGTGCCAGCAGTGACTCAATCGGGAGAGCGGGAGGGCCTCGGGATACGCAGTATTTT.

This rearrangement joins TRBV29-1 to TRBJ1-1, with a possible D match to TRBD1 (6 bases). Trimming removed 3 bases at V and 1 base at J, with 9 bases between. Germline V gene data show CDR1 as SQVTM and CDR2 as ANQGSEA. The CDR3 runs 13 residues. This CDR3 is CSVDRGKNTEAFF. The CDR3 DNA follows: TGCAGCGTTGATAGGGGGAAGAACACTGAAGCTTTCTTT.

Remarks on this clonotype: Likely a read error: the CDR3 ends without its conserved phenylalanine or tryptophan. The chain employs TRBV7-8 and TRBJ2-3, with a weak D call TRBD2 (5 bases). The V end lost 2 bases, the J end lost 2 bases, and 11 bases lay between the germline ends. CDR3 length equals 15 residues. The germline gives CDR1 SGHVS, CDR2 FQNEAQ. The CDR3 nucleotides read TGTGCCAGCAGCTTACCGGGGAGACACACAGATACGCAGTATTTG. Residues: CASSLPGRHTDTQYL.

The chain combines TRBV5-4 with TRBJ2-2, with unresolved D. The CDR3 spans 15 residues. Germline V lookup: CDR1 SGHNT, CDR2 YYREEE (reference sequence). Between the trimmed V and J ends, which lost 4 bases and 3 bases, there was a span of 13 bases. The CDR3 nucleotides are TGTGCCAGCAGCCATTATTATAGAGACACCGGGGAGCTGTTTTTT. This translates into CASSHYYRDTGELFF.

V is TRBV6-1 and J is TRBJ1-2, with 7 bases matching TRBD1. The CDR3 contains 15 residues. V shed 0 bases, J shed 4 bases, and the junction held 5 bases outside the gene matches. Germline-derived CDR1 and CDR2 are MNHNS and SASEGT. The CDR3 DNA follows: TGTGCCAGCAGTGAAGCGGACAGGAAGATCTATGGCTACACCTTC. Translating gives CASSEADRKIYGYTF.

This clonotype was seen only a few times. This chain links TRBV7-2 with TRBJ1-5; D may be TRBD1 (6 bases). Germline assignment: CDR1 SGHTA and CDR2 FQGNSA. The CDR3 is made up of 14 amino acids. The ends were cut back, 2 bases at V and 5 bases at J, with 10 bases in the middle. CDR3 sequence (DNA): TGTGCCAGCAGCTTAAGATCAGGGGATCAGCCCCAGCATTTT. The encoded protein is CASSLRSGDQPQHF. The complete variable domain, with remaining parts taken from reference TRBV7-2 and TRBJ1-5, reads GAGVSQSPSNKVTEKGKDVELRCDPISGHTALYWYRQSLGQGLEFLIYFQGNSAPDKSGLPSDRFSAERTGGSVSTLTIQRTQQEDSAVYLCASSLRSGDQPQHFGDGTRLSIL.

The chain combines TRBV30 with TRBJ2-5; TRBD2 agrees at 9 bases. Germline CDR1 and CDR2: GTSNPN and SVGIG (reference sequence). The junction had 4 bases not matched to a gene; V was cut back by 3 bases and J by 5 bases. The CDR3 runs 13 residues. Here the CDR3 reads CAWSTSGRETQYF. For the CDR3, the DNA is TGTGCCTGGAGCACTAGCGGGCGCGAGACCCAGTACTTC. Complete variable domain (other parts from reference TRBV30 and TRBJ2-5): SQTIHQWPATLVQPVGSPLSLECTVEGTSNPNLYWYRQAAGRGLQLLFYSVGIGQISSEVPQNLSASRPQDRQFILSSKKLLLSDSGFYLCAWSTSGRETQYFGPGTRLLVL.